Listed here are 5 T cell receptor beta chains from one sample, sequenced in a study of OX40 agonist ivuxolimab in advanced cancers. Method: immunoSEQ multiplex PCR; TCRdb's copy keeps in-frame clones and lacks some. The sample consists of under 100,000 clones, 84% of them appearing once. The material sequenced was CD4+ or CD8+ T cells sorted from blood, taken in a trial of the OX40 agonist ivuxolimab. Receptors originate from an adult with an advanced solid tumor such as melanoma, head and neck, liver or kidney cancer.

This chain connects TRBV9 to TRBJ2-5, with D perhaps matching TRBD1 or TRBD2 (5 bases each). The DNA end lines up better with TRBJ2-7; the J call may be wrong. Germline V lookup: CDR1 SGDLS, CDR2 YYNGEE. The CDR3 runs 15 residues. The CDR3 DNA reads as TGTGCCAGCAGCACGGGACCGACGGAATCCTACGAGCAGTACTTC. It codes for CASSTGPTESYEQYF.

The V and J genes are TRBV19 and TRBJ2-2; maybe TRBD1 (6 bases). Germline V gives CDR1 LNHDA, CDR2 SQIVND (reference sequence). Between the trimmed V and J ends, which lost 6 bases and 3 bases, there was a span of 11 bases. CDR3 length: 14 amino acids. The CDR3 bases are TGTGCCAGTAGGGCTTACAGGGACACCGGGGAGCTGTTTTTT. Translation: CASRAYRDTGELFF.

This chain joins TRBV20-1 and TRBJ1-2; perhaps TRBD1 as D (5 bases). The germline V and J ends were trimmed by 5 bases and 7 bases, with 11 bases remaining between them. This CDR3 region has 11 residues. From germline, CDR1 is DFQATT and CDR2 SNEGSKA (reference sequence). CDR3 amino acids: CSAESRAGYTF. CDR3 sequence (DNA): TGCAGTGCTGAGAGCAGGGCTGGCTACACCTTC.

The chain couples TRBV15 to TRBJ2-4, with 7 bases fitting TRBD1. Germline V gene sequence: CDR1 LNHNV, CDR2 YYDKDF (reference sequence). The J segment lost 3 bases and the V segment lost 4 bases, leaving 6 bases of the junction unmatched. This CDR3 is 15 amino acids long. This chain's CDR3 is CATSNQTGFKNIQYF. CDR3 DNA: TGTGCCACCAGCAACCAGACAGGGTTCAAAAACATTCAGTACTTC.

The chain employs TRBV5-6 and TRBJ1-5, with D possibly matching TRBD1 (6 bases). V lost 7 bases to trimming and J lost 0 bases, with 14 bases between them. CDR1 and CDR2 from the germline V gene are SGHDT and YYEEEE. The CDR3 has 15 residues. The CDR3: CASGIRTVSNQPQHF. DNA of the CDR3: TGTGCCAGCGGGATTCGGACAGTTAGCAATCAGCCCCAGCATTTT.